These T cell receptor beta chains were read from a single sample in a study of T cell responses to AZD1222 COVID-19 vaccine. Sequencing was performed with immunoSEQ multiplex PCR; in TCRdb, only in-frame clones are kept and a portion is missing. This sample yields around 140,000 clones, of which more than 80% are seen a single time; around 1.6% belongs to the top ten. The sequencing here drew on peripheral blood, taken on day 0 of AZD1222 vaccination. Receptors originate from an adult in good health. Each CDR3 is given with its conserved first and last residue. Fields, in order: D gene, clone size, V gene, J gene, CDR3 protein, CDR3 DNA. D genes are given only for firm matches. Expanded clones are given a class, and other clones once, few, many or no size at all.

TRBD1	-	TRBV4-1	TRBJ1-2	CASSARDRPQDYTF	TGCGCCAGCAGCGCCCGGGACAGGCCTCAGGACTACACCTTC
TRBD1	few	TRBV27	TRBJ1-2	CASSITGGYYGYTF	TGTGCCAGCAGTATTACAGGGGGCTACTATGGCTACACCTTC
TRBD1	-	TRBV28	TRBJ1-2	CASNGQGLLIYGYTF	TGTGCCAGCAATGGACAGGGATTACTGATCTATGGCTACACCTTC
-	few	TRBV27	TRBJ1-6	CASSFRVQGNSPLHF	TGTGCCAGCAGTTTCAGGGTGCAGGGAAATTCACCCCTCCACTTT
-	-	TRBV18	TRBJ1-3	CASSTPGRGYGNTIYF	TGTGCCAGCTCAACCCCGGGAAGGGGCTATGGAAACACCATATATTTT
TRBD1	-	TRBV6-6	TRBJ2-7	CASSSDRVDYEQYF	TGTGCCAGCAGTTCGGACAGGGTCGACTACGAGCAGTACTTC
-	-	TRBV14	TRBJ2-5	CASSKYRTPATQYF	TGTGCCAGCAGCAAATACCGGACCCCCGCAACCCAGTACTTC
TRBD1	-	TRBV19	TRBJ2-7	CASSSGQGPSYEQYF	TGTGCCAGTAGTTCGGGACAGGGCCCCTCCTACGAGCAGTACTTC
-	-	TRBV4-1	TRBJ2-1	CASSQDGSSYNEQFF	TGCGCCAGCAGCCAAGATGGGAGCTCCTACAATGAGCAGTTCTTC
TRBD1	-	TRBV28	TRBJ1-1	CASSPVGEGALTEAFF	TGTGCCAGCTCCCCCGTCGGGGAGGGGGCACTGACTGAAGCTTTCTTT
-	-	TRBV7-9	TRBJ1-2	CASSLGQVKGYTF	TGTGCCAGCAGCTTGGGCCAGGTTAAAGGCTACACCTTC
-	once	TRBV10-3	TRBJ2-7	CAPQFRATTVPYEQYF	TGTGCCCCCCAATTCAGGGCCACCACAGTTCCCTACGAGCAGTACTTC
-	-	TRBV9	TRBJ1-6	CASSAEGGVVPLHF	TGTGCCAGCAGCGCGGAGGGAGGAGTAGTCCCCCTCCACTTT
TRBD1	once	TRBV14	TRBJ2-7	CASSQEDRRFYEQYF	TGTGCCAGCAGCCAAGAGGACAGGAGGTTCTACGAGCAGTACTTC
-	-	TRBV11-3	TRBJ2-1	CASSTSSYNEQFF	TGTGCCAGCAGCACGTCCTCCTACAATGAGCAGTTCTTC
-	few	TRBV7-9	TRBJ1-1	CASSLQVEAFF	TGTGCCAGCAGCTTACAGGTTGAAGCTTTCTTT
-	-	TRBV10-3	TRBJ1-1	CAISDGGGDTEAFF	TGTGCCATCAGTGACGGGGGTGGGGACACTGAAGCTTTCTTT
-	once	TRBV24-1	TRBJ2-1	CATSEVGNEQFF	TGTGCCACCAGTGAGGTCGGCAATGAGCAGTTCTTC
-	-	TRBV14	TRBJ1-2	CASSQAGGGVYGYTF	TGTGCCAGCAGCCAAGCAGGTGGAGGAGTCTATGGCTACACCTTC
-	-	TRBV23-1	TRBJ2-7	CASSQAGTLYEQYF	TGCGCCAGCAGTCAGGCCGGGACCCTCTACGAGCAGTACTTC
-	-	TRBV12-5	TRBJ2-3	CASVFPSTDTQYF	TGTGCTAGTGTGTTTCCTAGCACAGATACGCAGTATTTT
-	-	TRBV28	TRBJ1-2	CASSPTVFNGYTF	TGTGCCAGCAGTCCGACAGTGTTCAATGGCTACACCTTC
TRBD1	-	TRBV18	TRBJ1-5	CASSRERQGLNQPQHF	TGTGCCAGCTCACGGGAACGACAGGGTTTGAATCAGCCCCAGCATTTT
-	-	TRBV30	TRBJ1-1	CAWSYGNTEAFF	TGTGCCTGGAGTTATGGCAACACTGAAGCTTTCTTT
TRBD2	-	TRBV11-2	TRBJ2-2	CASSLSGGHAGELFF	TGTGCCAGCAGTCTTAGCGGGGGGCACGCCGGGGAGCTGTTTTTT
TRBD1	-	TRBV29-1	TRBJ2-2	CSYRTGEVGELFF	TGCAGCTACCGGACAGGGGAGGTCGGGGAGCTGTTTTTT
-	-	TRBV30	TRBJ2-7	CASQEEQYF	TGTGCCTCGCAGGAAGAGCAGTACTTC
-	-	TRBV19	TRBJ2-3	CASSMTGGGTDTQYF	TGTGCCAGTAGTATGACAGGAGGAGGCACAGATACGCAGTATTTT
-	-	TRBV2	TRBJ1-2	CASRDTGFGGYTF	TGTGCCAGCAGAGATACAGGGTTTGGTGGCTACACCTTC
-	once	TRBV6-5	TRBJ1-2	CASSTGLGYGYTF	TGTGCCAGCAGTACAGGGTTGGGCTATGGCTACACCTTC
-	-	TRBV6-1	TRBJ1-5	CASSDRSSWPQHF	TGTGCCAGCAGTGATAGGAGCTCTTGGCCCCAGCATTTT
TRBD2	-	TRBV14	TRBJ2-3	CASSPPSSGGADTQYF	TGTGCCAGCAGCCCCCCGAGTAGCGGGGGGGCAGATACGCAGTATTTT